These T cell receptor beta chains were read from a single sample in a study of human T cells and chemical hapten exposure. TCRdb recomputed calls from the 5' RACE reads with MiXCR, one row per CDR3 protein. This sample carries around 82,000 distinct CDR3 sequences, more than 7% of them seen once, and the ten largest clones take about 2.1%. Source of these receptors: a male donor in good health. The CDR3 runs from the conserved cysteine through the conserved F or W. The order of the fields is J gene, CDR3 length, clone size, V gene, CDR3 protein. Only part of the rows carry a size: once, few, many, or a class if the clone is expanded.

TRBJ2-1,15,many,TRBV20-1,CSAMDDTYSYNEQFF
TRBJ1-2,18,few,TRBV6-5,CASSYSTGQGARGYGYTF
TRBJ2-1,15,-,TRBV6-5,CASRRLAGGYNEQFF
TRBJ2-4,16,few,TRBV6-5,CASSYSDRASKNIQYF
TRBJ2-3,12,many,TRBV11-1,CASSLSTDTQYF
TRBJ1-1,14,many,TRBV10-3,CAISEGTFGTEAFF
TRBJ1-3,16,-,TRBV20-1,CSASRGQPSSGNTIYF
TRBJ2-5,16,few,TRBV6-1,CASSEARTGSKETQYF
TRBJ1-5,13,-,TRBV6-2/TRBV6-3,CASSYLRGQPQHF
TRBJ1-1,15,few,TRBV4-3,CASSQDSRGDTEAFF
TRBJ1-2,13,-,TRBV10-3,CATGQGESYGYTF
TRBJ2-3,14,many,TRBV7-3,CASSLSPGPDTQYF
TRBJ2-4,11,few,TRBV2,CASTTRGIQYF
TRBJ2-1,19,-,TRBV6-2/TRBV6-3,CASSPRDRGVSSSYNEQFF
TRBJ1-4,16,many,TRBV6-5,CASRSRWGGSNEKLFF
TRBJ1-4,14,many,TRBV20-1,CSARPGQVNEKLFF
TRBJ2-7,15,many,TRBV12-3/TRBV12-4,CASSRRLADFYEQYF